This entry lists 9 T cell receptor beta chains sequenced from one sample in a study of cytomegalovirus exposure and HLA in healthy donors. The study ran its PCR with 60 Vbeta and 13 Jbeta primers. Repertoires were generated with immunoSEQ multiplex PCR, while TCRdb's copy carries only in-frame clones and drops some. Of 120,000 or so clones in the sample, about 80% were seen once. The source material was PBMCs. The origin of the receptors is a man aged 45-60 years in good health and CMV-seropositive.

The chain links TRBV6-5 to TRBJ2-3; 7 nucleotides line up with TRBD2. The CDR3 sequence is 15 residues long. The V segment lost 3 bases and the J segment 1 base; nucleotides outside the gene matches: 4. Germline V lookup: CDR1 MNHEY, CDR2 SVGAGI. The CDR3 DNA is TGTGCCAGCAGTTATGGAGCGGGGCGCACAGATACGCAGTATTTT. The encoded protein is CASSYGAGRTDTQYF.

This sequence joins TRBV6-5 and TRBJ1-6, with 8 nucleotides matching TRBD1. Germline V gene data show CDR1 as MNHEY and CDR2 as SVGAGI. CDR3 length: 15 amino acids. The J segment lost 7 bases and the V segment lost 7 bases, leaving 9 bases of the junction unmatched. CDR3 region: CASTRQGLGNSPLHF. The CDR3 DNA follows: TGTGCCAGCACCCGACAGGGGCTCGGAAATTCACCCCTCCACTTT.

J is TRBJ1-5 and V is TRBV19, with a weak D call TRBD1 (6 bases). V was clipped by 5 bases and J by 5 bases, with 13 bases between them. Germline V lookup: CDR1 LNHDA, CDR2 SQIVND (reference sequence). This CDR3 is 14 amino acids long. The CDR3 nucleotides read TGTGCCAGTAGTTTATCCTCAGGGGATCAGCCCCAGCATTTT. Protein product: CASSLSSGDQPQHF.

The V call is TRBV9, the J call TRBJ2-7; tentative D call: TRBD2 (6 bases). V dropped 0 bases and J dropped 0 bases, with 13 bases sitting between them. Germline V lookup: CDR1 SGDLS, CDR2 YYNGEE. The CDR3 sequence is 16 residues long. The CDR3 spells CASSVGTASASYEQYF. CDR3 in DNA: TGTGCCAGCAGCGTAGGGACGGCTAGCGCCTCCTACGAGCAGTACTTC.

The chain links TRBV15 to TRBJ2-3; possibly TRBD2 for D (5 bases). Trimming took 1 base from V and 5 from J, leaving 16 bases between them. CDR3 length: 16 residues. Per germline, CDR1 LNHNV and CDR2 YYDKDF (reference sequence). The CDR3 loop is CATSRVGGSGRDTQYF. In DNA, the CDR3 is TGTGCCACCAGCAGAGTGGGTGGAAGCGGAAGAGATACGCAGTATTTT.

The rearrangement joins TRBV6-1 to TRBJ2-3; 7 bases fit TRBD2. The V segment lost 7 bases and the J segment 0 bases; nucleotides outside the gene matches: 4. Germline V gene lookup returns CDR1 MNHNS and CDR2 SASEGT. The CDR3 contains 14 residues. CDR3 DNA: TGTGCCAGCAAGGCGGGAGCTAGCACAGATACGCAGTATTTT. It encodes CASKAGASTDTQYF.

This clone was recorded only once. The chain carries TRBV18 and TRBJ2-1; 12 positions agree with TRBD2. J lost 4 bases, V lost 4 bases, and 11 bases had no gene match. This CDR3 has 18 amino acids. Germline V gene sequence: CDR1 KGHSH, CDR2 LQKENI. CDR3 protein: CASSRFSPSGREYNEQFF. The CDR3 coding sequence is TGTGCCAGCTCACGGTTCTCTCCTAGCGGGAGGGAATACAATGAGCAGTTCTTC.

This chain connects TRBV5-5 to TRBJ1-1; D is unclear. Germline CDR1 and CDR2: SGHKS and YYEKEE (reference sequence). The CDR3 is 16 residues long. Trimming took 1 base from V and 2 from J, leaving 15 bases between them. The CDR3 sequence is CASSLRVEGENTEAFF. The CDR3 DNA follows: TGTGCCAGCAGCTTGAGAGTAGAGGGAGAAAACACTGAAGCTTTCTTT.

The rearrangement uses TRBV7-2 and TRBJ2-7, with TRBD1 matching over 8 bases. Trimming took 5 bases from V and 2 from J; bases not matched to a gene: 5. This CDR3 contains 14 residues. Germline CDR1 reads SGHTA; CDR2 reads FQGNSA. The CDR3 region has the DNA TGTGCCAGCAGCCACACAGGGGGGACCTACGAGCAGTACTTC. Translated, it gives CASSHTGGTYEQYF.